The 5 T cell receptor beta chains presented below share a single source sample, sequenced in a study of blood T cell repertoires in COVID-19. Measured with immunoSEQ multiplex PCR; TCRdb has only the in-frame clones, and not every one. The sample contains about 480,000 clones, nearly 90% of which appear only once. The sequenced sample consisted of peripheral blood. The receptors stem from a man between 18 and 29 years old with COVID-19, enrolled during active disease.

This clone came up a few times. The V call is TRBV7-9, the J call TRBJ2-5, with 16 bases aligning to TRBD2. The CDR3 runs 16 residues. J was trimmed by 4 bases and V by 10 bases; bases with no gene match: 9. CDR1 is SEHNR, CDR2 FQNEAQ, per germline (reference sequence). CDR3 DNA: TGTGCCACCACTCCGGGACTAGCGGGGGGGGCAGAGACCCAGTACTTC. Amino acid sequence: CATTPGLAGGAETQYF.

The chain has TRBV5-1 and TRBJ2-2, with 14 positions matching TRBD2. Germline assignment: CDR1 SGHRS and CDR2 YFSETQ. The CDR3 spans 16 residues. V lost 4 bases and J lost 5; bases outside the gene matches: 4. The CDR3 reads CASSEGLAGDTGELFF. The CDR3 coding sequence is TGCGCCAGCAGCGAGGGACTAGCGGGAGATACCGGGGAGCTGTTTTTT.

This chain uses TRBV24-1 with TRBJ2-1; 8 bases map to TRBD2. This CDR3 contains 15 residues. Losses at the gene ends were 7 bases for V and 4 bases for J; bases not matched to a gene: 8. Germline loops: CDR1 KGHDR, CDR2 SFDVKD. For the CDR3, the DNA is TGTGCCACCAGCCTTCCAGCGGGAGATTACAATGAGCAGTTCTTC. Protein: CATSLPAGDYNEQFF.

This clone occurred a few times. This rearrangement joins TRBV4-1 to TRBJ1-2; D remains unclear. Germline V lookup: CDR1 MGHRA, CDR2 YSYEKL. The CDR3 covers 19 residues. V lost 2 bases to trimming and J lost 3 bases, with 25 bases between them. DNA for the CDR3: TGCGCCAGCAGCCAACCCCTTCGGAGAACACGAGGTGGCGACTATGGCTACACCTTC. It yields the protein CASSQPLRRTRGGDYGYTF.

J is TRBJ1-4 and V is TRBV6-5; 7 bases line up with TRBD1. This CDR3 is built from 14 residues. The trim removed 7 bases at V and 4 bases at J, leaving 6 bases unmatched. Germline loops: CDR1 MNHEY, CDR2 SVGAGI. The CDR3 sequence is CASKFQGVNEKLFF. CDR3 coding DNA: TGTGCCAGCAAATTTCAGGGGGTTAATGAAAAACTGTTTTTT.